Below, one TCR beta chain is given with its context. Clones were sequenced by immunoSEQ multiplex PCR, and TCRdb holds only the in-frame ones, with some missing. The data contain about 140,000 clones, approximately 86% of them singletons. This record belongs to a study of blood T cell repertoires in COVID-19. The wider study: Samples taken during acute and convalescent COVID-19 were collected in the United States, Italy and Spain.

J lost 2 bases, V lost 2 bases, and 4 bases had no gene match. Per germline, CDR1 SGDLS and CDR2 YYNGEE. The CDR3 has 16 residues. V and J are TRBV9 and TRBJ2-2, with 9 bases lining up with TRBD1. The sequenced sample was peripheral blood. The clonotype comes from a woman aged 55-70 years with acute or convalescent COVID-19. CDR3 bases: TGTGCCAGCAGCGTTCGGACAGGGGTAAACACCGGGGAGCTGTTTTTT. Protein: CASSVRTGVNTGELFF. The full variable domain, its missing parts supplied by reference TRBV9 and TRBJ2-2, is DSGVTQTPKHLITATGQRVTLRCSPRSGDLSVYWYQQSLDQGLQFLIQYYNGEERAKGNILERFSAQQFPDLHSELNLSSLELGDSALYFCASSVRTGVNTGELFFGEGSRLTVL.